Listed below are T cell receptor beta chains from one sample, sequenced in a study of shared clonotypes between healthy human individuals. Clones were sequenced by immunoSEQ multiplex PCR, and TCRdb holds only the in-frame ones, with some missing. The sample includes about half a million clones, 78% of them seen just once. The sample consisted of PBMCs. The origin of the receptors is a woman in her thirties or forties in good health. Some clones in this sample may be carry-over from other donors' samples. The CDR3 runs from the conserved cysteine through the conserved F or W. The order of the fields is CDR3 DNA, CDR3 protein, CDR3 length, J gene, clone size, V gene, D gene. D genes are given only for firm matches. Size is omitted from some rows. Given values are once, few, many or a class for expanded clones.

CDR3 DNA: TGTGCCAGCAGCCAAGACCGGGCCCATAGCAATCAGCCCCAGCATTTT
CDR3 protein: CASSQDRAHSNQPQHF
CDR3 length: 16
J gene: TRBJ1-5
clone size: .
V gene: TRBV14
D gene: .

CDR3 DNA: TGCGCCAGCAGCCAGGACATGGGAGGGAGGGATACGCAGTATTTT
CDR3 protein: CASSQDMGGRDTQYF
CDR3 length: 15
J gene: TRBJ2-3
clone size: .
V gene: TRBV4-3
D gene: TRBD2

CDR3 DNA: TGTGCCAGCAGTTTGGTCGGGGGGTACAATGAGCAGTTCTTC
CDR3 protein: CASSLVGGYNEQFF
CDR3 length: 14
J gene: TRBJ2-1
clone size: .
V gene: TRBV28
D gene: TRBD2

CDR3 DNA: TGTGCCAGTAGTATATTAGGGCGGGACCTCGGGGCCCAGCATTTT
CDR3 protein: CASSILGRDLGAQHF
CDR3 length: 15
J gene: TRBJ1-5
clone size: few
V gene: TRBV19
D gene: .

CDR3 DNA: TGTGCTAGTGCCCCCCAGGACAGTGTCACTGAAGCTTTCTTT
CDR3 protein: CASAPQDSVTEAFF
CDR3 length: 14
J gene: TRBJ1-1
clone size: .
V gene: TRBV12-5
D gene: .

CDR3 DNA: TGTGCCAGCAGCCATGAGGGACTAGCGGACAATGAGCAGTTCTTC
CDR3 protein: CASSHEGLADNEQFF
CDR3 length: 15
J gene: TRBJ2-1
clone size: .
V gene: TRBV7-2
D gene: TRBD2

CDR3 DNA: TGTGCCTGGATGTCGGGTACCGGAAACACCATATATTTT
CDR3 protein: CAWMSGTGNTIYF
CDR3 length: 13
J gene: TRBJ1-3
clone size: .
V gene: TRBV30
D gene: .

CDR3 DNA: TGTGCCAGCTCACCACCGGGAGCCCTAGCCAAAAACATTCAGTACTTC
CDR3 protein: CASSPPGALAKNIQYF
CDR3 length: 16
J gene: TRBJ2-4
clone size: few
V gene: TRBV18
D gene: .

CDR3 DNA: TGTGCCAGCAGAGGACAGTCGCATCAGCCCCAGCATTTT
CDR3 protein: CASRGQSHQPQHF
CDR3 length: 13
J gene: TRBJ1-5
clone size: .
V gene: TRBV28
D gene: .

CDR3 DNA: TGTGCCAGCAGCCTGGGACAGCATGTCTATGGCTACACCTTC
CDR3 protein: CASSLGQHVYGYTF
CDR3 length: 14
J gene: TRBJ1-2
clone size: .
V gene: TRBV14
D gene: TRBD1

CDR3 DNA: TGTGCCAGCTCACCATCAGGGCACACCGGGGAGCTGTTTTTT
CDR3 protein: CASSPSGHTGELFF
CDR3 length: 14
J gene: TRBJ2-2
clone size: .
V gene: TRBV18
D gene: .

CDR3 DNA: TGTGCCAGCAGCTCGAGGCCGGCCGGGGAGCTGTTTTTT
CDR3 protein: CASSSRPAGELFF
CDR3 length: 13
J gene: TRBJ2-2
clone size: .
V gene: TRBV11-3
D gene: .

CDR3 DNA: TGTGCCAGCAGTTTTGGGGGACACCCTCTAACCGGGAACACCATATATTTT
CDR3 protein: CASSFGGHPLTGNTIYF
CDR3 length: 17
J gene: TRBJ1-3
clone size: .
V gene: TRBV28
D gene: .

CDR3 DNA: TGTGCCAGCAGCCAAGATAAGGGGAGCTCCTACAATGAGCAGTTCTTC
CDR3 protein: CASSQDKGSSYNEQFF
CDR3 length: 16
J gene: TRBJ2-1
clone size: .
V gene: TRBV4-2
D gene: .

CDR3 DNA: TGCGCCAGCAGCTCCCCCCCCCTCACAGATACGCAGTATTTT
CDR3 protein: CASSSPPLTDTQYF
CDR3 length: 14
J gene: TRBJ2-3
clone size: .
V gene: TRBV5-1
D gene: .

CDR3 DNA: TGTGCCTGGCAGGACAGGGGTAATCAGCCCCAGCATTTT
CDR3 protein: CAWQDRGNQPQHF
CDR3 length: 13
J gene: TRBJ1-5
clone size: .
V gene: TRBV30
D gene: TRBD1

CDR3 DNA: TGTGCCAGCAGTGCGGGTAGCGGGGATGCGGTCACCGGGGAGCTGTTCTTT
CDR3 protein: CASSAGSGDAVTGELFF
CDR3 length: 17
J gene: TRBJ2-2
clone size: .
V gene: TRBV2
D gene: TRBD2